This passage covers 18 T cell receptor beta chains from one sample sequenced in a study of high-grade serous ovarian cancer treatment subgroups. Some clones are missing from TCRdb's copy, which holds only in-frame ones; the method was immunoSEQ multiplex PCR. The table has some 28,000 clones, about 86% seen once. Tumor samples were obtained before definitive surgery or chemotherapy. Input material: tumor tissue. The receptors derive from a human donor with high-grade serous ovarian cancer.

This chain links TRBV9 with TRBJ2-5; possible D gene TRBD2, 6 bases. Germline loops: CDR1 SGDLS, CDR2 YYNGEE. V lost 0 bases and J lost 4, with 10 bases in between. CDR3 length: 14 residues. The CDR3 region is CASSVAVGGETQYF. The CDR3 DNA reads as TGTGCCAGCAGCGTAGCCGTGGGGGGAGAGACCCAGTACTTC.

The chain carries TRBV11-2 and TRBJ2-5, with 8 bases identical to TRBD1. Germline V gene sequence: CDR1 SGHAT, CDR2 FQNNGV. After removal of 7 bases from V and 2 bases from J, the junction contained 3 bases not matched to a gene. This CDR3 comprises 13 residues. Here the CDR3 reads CASTRDRQETQYF. The CDR3 DNA reads TGTGCCAGCACTCGGGACAGGCAAGAGACCCAGTACTTC.

This clone was detected a few times. This rearrangement joins TRBV28 to TRBJ1-5; D is uncertain. Trimming stripped 7 bases from V and 0 bases from J, with 1 base between. The CDR3 sequence is 11 residues long. Germline CDR1 reads MDHEN; CDR2 reads SYDVKM. CDR3 in DNA: TGTGCCAGCAATAGCAATCAGCCCCAGCATTTT. Protein sequence: CASNSNQPQHF.

This clone was seen just once. The chain has TRBV10-1 and TRBJ2-3; D gene uncertain. The CDR3 sequence is 15 residues long. Trimming removed 0 bases at V and 4 bases at J, with 11 bases between. The germline gives CDR1 WNHNN, CDR2 SYGVQD (reference sequence). CDR3 DNA sequence: TGCGCCAGCAGTGAGTCGACCGCGCCGGCAGATACGCAGTATTTT. It codes for CASSESTAPADTQYF.

The CDR3 spells CASSPLLSGANVLTF. CDR3 coding DNA: TGCGCCAGCAGCCCCTTACTCTCAGGGGCCAACGTCCTGACTTTC. This sequence joins TRBV5-1 and TRBJ2-6, with D unresolved. V shed 4 bases and J shed 4 bases, with 12 bases lying between them. The CDR3 totals 15 residues. The germline V gene has CDR1 SGHRS and CDR2 YFSETQ.

The chain combines TRBV28 with TRBJ1-1; TRBD1 matches at 9 bases. The CDR3 is 17 residues long. Germline lookup yields CDR1 MDHEN and CDR2 SYDVKM. J lost 3 bases, V lost 6 bases, and 14 bases had no gene match. Written as DNA, the CDR3 is TGTGCCAGCAGCTATCCCCTGGGACAGGGAGCGGACACTGAAGCTTTCTTT. Protein product: CASSYPLGQGADTEAFF.

The rearrangement joins TRBV9 to TRBJ2-1; TRBD2 aligns across 12 bases. The germline V gene has CDR1 SGDLS and CDR2 YYNGEE. After removal of 4 bases from V and 4 bases from J, the junction contained 3 bases not matched to a gene. The CDR3 consists of 15 residues. The CDR3 spells CASSIGTSGYNEQFF. DNA of the CDR3: TGTGCCAGCAGCATCGGGACTAGCGGGTACAATGAGCAGTTCTTC. The complete variable domain, with remaining parts taken from reference TRBV9 and TRBJ2-1, reads DSGVTQTPKHLITATGQRVTLRCSPRSGDLSVYWYQQSLDQGLQFLIQYYNGEERAKGNILERFSAQQFPDLHSELNLSSLELGDSALYFCASSIGTSGYNEQFFGPGTRLTVL.

This clone was picked up a small number of times. The rearrangement links TRBV19 to TRBJ1-5; a possible D gene is TRBD1 (5 bases). Germline CDR1 is LNHDA and CDR2 is SQIVND (reference sequence). V lost 0 bases, J lost 6 bases, and 15 bases lay in between. This CDR3 comprises 16 residues. In DNA, the CDR3 is TGTGCCAGTAGTATAGATCGCCAAGGGGCAGGTCAGCCCCAGCATTTT. This encodes CASSIDRQGAGQPQHF.

This rearrangement joins TRBV19 to TRBJ1-1; D ambiguous. V lost 5 bases and J 0 bases, leaving 10 bases between the germline ends. Germline V lookup: CDR1 LNHDA, CDR2 SQIVND (reference sequence). The CDR3 runs to 14 residues. The CDR3 region is CASSPWTVNTEAFF. The CDR3, as DNA: TGTGCCAGTAGTCCGTGGACGGTGAACACTGAAGCTTTCTTT.

The chain is built from TRBV5-1 and TRBJ2-3; 8 bases agree with TRBD1. V dropped 4 bases and J dropped 3; count of bases not matched to a gene: 1. The germline CDR1 and CDR2 sequences are SGHRS and YFSETQ. CDR3 length: 13 residues. The CDR3 region has the DNA TGCGCCAGCAGCGGACAGGGAACAGATACGCAGTATTTT. As protein: CASSGQGTDTQYF.

This chain uses TRBV11-2 with TRBJ2-7; TRBD2 is a possible D gene (6 bases). V lost 0 bases and J lost 1, with 10 bases in between. The CDR3 consists of 15 residues. Germline assignment: CDR1 SGHAT and CDR2 FQNNGV. This CDR3 is CASSLDIGRSYEQYF. The CDR3 DNA reads as TGTGCCAGCAGCTTAGATATAGGGAGGTCCTACGAGCAGTACTTC.

The V gene is TRBV19, the J gene TRBJ2-7; maybe TRBD1 (6 bases). This CDR3 has 15 amino acids. The ends were cut back, 2 bases at V and 2 bases at J, with 13 bases in the middle. In germline, CDR1 is LNHDA, CDR2 SQIVND (reference sequence). CDR3 sequence: CASSIPGATTYEQYF. The CDR3 nucleotides read TGTGCCAGTAGTATACCAGGGGCGACCACCTACGAGCAGTACTTC.

This clone was picked up one time. This chain links TRBV7-9 with TRBJ2-3, with 8 bases aligning to TRBD2. The CDR3 contains 16 residues. Trimming at V came to 3 bases and at J to 6 bases, leaving 11 bases not matched to a gene. From germline, CDR1 is SEHNR and CDR2 FQNEAQ (reference sequence). CDR3 residues: CASSFPRSLAGDTQYF. For the CDR3, the DNA is TGTGCCAGCAGCTTCCCCCGGAGCCTAGCGGGCGATACGCAGTATTTT.

The V gene is TRBV5-4, the J gene TRBJ2-5; D remains unclear. V lost 2 bases and J lost 5, with 16 bases in between. The CDR3 extends over 15 amino acids. Germline V gives CDR1 SGHNT, CDR2 YYREEE (reference sequence). Here the CDR3 DNA reads TGTGCCAGCAGCTTCAGGCGGACGGTGCCTGAGACCCAGTACTTC. This codes for CASSFRRTVPETQYF.

A few counts support this clone. The chain recombines TRBV4-2 with TRBJ2-2; 7 bases line up with TRBD2. Trimming removed 4 bases from V and 7 bases from J; junction bases left unmatched: 6. The CDR3 extends over 14 amino acids. In germline, CDR1 is LGHNA, CDR2 YNFKEQ. For the CDR3, the DNA is TGTGCCAGCAGCCCCCGACTAGCCGTCGGGGAGCTGTTTTTT. Its protein product is CASSPRLAVGELFF.

The chain links TRBV15 to TRBJ1-3, with D uncertain. V lost 3 bases to trimming and J lost 1 base, with 7 bases between them. Per the germline V gene, CDR1 is LNHNV and CDR2 is YYDKDF (reference sequence). CDR3 length equals 14 residues. CDR3 nucleotides: TGTGCCACCAGCAGGCAAGGGTCTGGAAACACCATATATTTT. It translates to CATSRQGSGNTIYF.

V and J are TRBV18 and TRBJ1-1, with TRBD1 matching over 7 bases. The CDR3 extends over 14 amino acids. With 6 bases clipped from V and 6 bases from J, the junction kept 10 bases outside the gene matches. Germline V CDR1 and CDR2: KGHSH, LQKENI. The CDR3 nucleotides are TGTGCCAGCTCGCGGGACAGAGGGAGCTCTGAAGCTTTCTTT. Protein sequence: CASSRDRGSSEAFF.

The V and J genes are TRBV9 and TRBJ2-2; 10 bases match TRBD2. The CDR3 spans 16 residues. J lost 5 bases, V lost 0 bases, and 4 bases had no gene match. In germline, CDR1 is SGDLS, CDR2 YYNGEE. CDR3 sequence reads: CASSVGLAGATGELFF. The DNA for the CDR3 is TGTGCCAGCAGCGTAGGGCTAGCGGGAGCGACCGGGGAGCTGTTTTTT.